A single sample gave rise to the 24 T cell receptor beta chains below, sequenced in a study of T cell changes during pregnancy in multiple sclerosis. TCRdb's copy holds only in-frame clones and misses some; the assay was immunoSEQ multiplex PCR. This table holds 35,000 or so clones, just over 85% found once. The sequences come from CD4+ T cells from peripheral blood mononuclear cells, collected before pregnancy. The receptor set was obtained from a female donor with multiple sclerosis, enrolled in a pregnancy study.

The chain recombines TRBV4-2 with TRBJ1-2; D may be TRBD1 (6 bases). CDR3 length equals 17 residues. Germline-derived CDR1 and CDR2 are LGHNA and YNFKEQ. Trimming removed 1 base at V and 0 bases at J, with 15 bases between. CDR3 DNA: TGTGCCAGCAGCCAAGTAGGGGGTGAGTGGTCTAACTATGGCTACACCTTC. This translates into CASSQVGGEWSNYGYTF.

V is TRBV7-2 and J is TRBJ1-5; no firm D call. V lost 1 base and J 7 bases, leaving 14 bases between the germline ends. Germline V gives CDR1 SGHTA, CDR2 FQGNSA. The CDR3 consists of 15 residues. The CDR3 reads CASSLDGSRYQPQHF. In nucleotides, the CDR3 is TGTGCCAGCAGCTTAGACGGGTCCCGTTACCAGCCCCAGCATTTT.

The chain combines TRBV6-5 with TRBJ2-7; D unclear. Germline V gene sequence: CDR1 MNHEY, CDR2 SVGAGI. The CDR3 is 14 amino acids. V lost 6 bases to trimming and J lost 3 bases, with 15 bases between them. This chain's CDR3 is CASSLNLPYYEQYF. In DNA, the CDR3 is TGTGCCAGCAGCTTGAACCTCCCCTACTACGAGCAGTACTTC.

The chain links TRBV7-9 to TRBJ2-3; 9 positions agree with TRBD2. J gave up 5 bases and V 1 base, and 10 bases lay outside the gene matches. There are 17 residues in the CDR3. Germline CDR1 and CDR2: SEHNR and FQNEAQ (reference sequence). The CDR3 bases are TGTGCCAGCAGCTTAGTACTAGCGGGTCCAGGGAGAGATACGCAGTATTTT. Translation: CASSLVLAGPGRDTQYF.

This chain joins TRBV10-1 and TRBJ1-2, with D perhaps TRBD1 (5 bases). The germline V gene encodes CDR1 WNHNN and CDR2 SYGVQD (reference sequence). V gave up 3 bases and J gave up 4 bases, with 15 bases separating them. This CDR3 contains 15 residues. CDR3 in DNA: TGCGCCAGCAGTGATGGGGGGGACCCGGTCTATGGCTACACCTTC. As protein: CASSDGGDPVYGYTF.

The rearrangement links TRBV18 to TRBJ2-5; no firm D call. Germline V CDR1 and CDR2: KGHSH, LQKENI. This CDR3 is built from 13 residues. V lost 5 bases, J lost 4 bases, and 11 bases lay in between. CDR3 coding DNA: TGTGCCAGCTCAGGCCCTAGTACAGAGACCCAGTACTTC. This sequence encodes CASSGPSTETQYF.

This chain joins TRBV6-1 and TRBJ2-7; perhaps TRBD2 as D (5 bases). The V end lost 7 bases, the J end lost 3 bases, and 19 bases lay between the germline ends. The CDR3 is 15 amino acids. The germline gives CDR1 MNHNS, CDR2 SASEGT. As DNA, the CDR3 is TGTGCCAGCAACCCAGGAGGCCCCGGCTTCTACGAGCAGTACTTC. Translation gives CASNPGGPGFYEQYF.

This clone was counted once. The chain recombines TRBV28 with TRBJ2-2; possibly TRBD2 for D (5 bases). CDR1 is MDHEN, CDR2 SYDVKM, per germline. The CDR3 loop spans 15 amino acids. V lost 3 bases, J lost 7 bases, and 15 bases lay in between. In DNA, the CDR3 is TGTGCCAGCAGTTTTGTAGGGAGCGGCCTCGGGGAGCTGTTTTTT. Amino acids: CASSFVGSGLGELFF.

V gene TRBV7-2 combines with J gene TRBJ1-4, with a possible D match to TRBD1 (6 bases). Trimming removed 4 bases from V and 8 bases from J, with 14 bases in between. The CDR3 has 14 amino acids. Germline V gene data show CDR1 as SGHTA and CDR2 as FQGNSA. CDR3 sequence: CASSSGQPGEKLFF. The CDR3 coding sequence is TGTGCCAGCAGCTCAGGACAGCCTGGCGAAAAACTGTTTTTT. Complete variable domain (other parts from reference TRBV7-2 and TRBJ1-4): GAGVSQSPSNKVTEKGKDVELRCDPISGHTALYWYRQSLGQGLEFLIYFQGNSAPDKSGLPSDRFSAERTGGSVSTLTIQRTQQEDSAVYLCASSSGQPGEKLFFGSGTQLSVL.

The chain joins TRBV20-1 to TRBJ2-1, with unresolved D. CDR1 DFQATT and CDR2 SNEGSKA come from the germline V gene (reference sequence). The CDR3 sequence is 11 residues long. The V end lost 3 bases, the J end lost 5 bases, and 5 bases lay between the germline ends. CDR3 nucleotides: TGCAGTGCTAGTCGCGACAATGAGCAGTTCTTC. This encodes CSASRDNEQFF.

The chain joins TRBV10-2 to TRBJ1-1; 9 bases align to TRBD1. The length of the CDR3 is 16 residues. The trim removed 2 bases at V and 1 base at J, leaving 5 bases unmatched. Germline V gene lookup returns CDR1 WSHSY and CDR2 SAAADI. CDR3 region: CASSEATGGWNTEAFF. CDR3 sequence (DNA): TGCGCCAGCAGTGAGGCAACAGGGGGCTGGAACACTGAAGCTTTCTTT.

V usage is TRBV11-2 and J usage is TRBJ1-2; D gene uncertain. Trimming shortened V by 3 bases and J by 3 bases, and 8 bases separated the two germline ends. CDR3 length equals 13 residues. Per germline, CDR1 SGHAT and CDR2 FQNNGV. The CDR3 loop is CASSFVADYGYTF. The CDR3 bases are TGTGCCAGCAGCTTTGTGGCAGACTATGGCTACACCTTC.

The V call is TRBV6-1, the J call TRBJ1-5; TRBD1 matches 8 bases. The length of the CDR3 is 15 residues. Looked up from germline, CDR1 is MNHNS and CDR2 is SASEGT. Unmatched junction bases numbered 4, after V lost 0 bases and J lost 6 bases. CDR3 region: CASSEATGGPQPQHF. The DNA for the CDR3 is TGTGCCAGCAGTGAAGCCACAGGGGGGCCTCAGCCCCAGCATTTT.

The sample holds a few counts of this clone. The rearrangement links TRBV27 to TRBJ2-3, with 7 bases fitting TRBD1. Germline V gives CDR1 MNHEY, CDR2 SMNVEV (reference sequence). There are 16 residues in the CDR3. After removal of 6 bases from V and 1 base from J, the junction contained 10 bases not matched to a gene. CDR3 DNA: TGTGCCAGCAGCCTCCGGGTTGGACAGGGCACAGATACGCAGTATTTT. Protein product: CASSLRVGQGTDTQYF.

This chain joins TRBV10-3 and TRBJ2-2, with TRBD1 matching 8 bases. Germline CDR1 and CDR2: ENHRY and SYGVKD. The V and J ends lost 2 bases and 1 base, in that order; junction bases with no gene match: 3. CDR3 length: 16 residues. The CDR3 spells CAISEATGVNTGELFF. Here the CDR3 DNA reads TGTGCCATCAGTGAGGCGACAGGGGTGAACACCGGGGAGCTGTTTTTT.

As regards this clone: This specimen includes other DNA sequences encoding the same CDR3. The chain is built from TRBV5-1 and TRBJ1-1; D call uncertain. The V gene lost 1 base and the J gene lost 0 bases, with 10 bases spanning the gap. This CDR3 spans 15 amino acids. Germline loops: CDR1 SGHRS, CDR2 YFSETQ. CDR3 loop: CASSLLGGLNTEAFF. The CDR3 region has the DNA TGCGCCAGCAGCTTGTTAGGCGGGTTGAACACTGAAGCTTTCTTT.

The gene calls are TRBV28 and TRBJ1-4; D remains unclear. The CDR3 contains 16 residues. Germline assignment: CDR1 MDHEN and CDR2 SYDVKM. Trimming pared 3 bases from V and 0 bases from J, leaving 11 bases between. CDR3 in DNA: TGTGCCAGCAGTTTCCAGGAACCCGCAACTAATGAAAAACTGTTTTTT. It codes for CASSFQEPATNEKLFF.

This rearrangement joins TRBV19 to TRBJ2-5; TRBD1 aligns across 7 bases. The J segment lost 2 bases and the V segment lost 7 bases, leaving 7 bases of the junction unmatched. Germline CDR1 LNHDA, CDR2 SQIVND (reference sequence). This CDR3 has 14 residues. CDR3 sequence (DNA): TGTGCCAGTACTCCCAGGGACAGACAAGAGACCCAGTACTTC. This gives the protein CASTPRDRQETQYF. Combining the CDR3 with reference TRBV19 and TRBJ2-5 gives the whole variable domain DGGITQSPKYLFRKEGQNVTLSCEQNLNHDAMYWYRQDPGQGLRLIYYSQIVNDFQKGDIAEGYSVSREKKESFPLTVTSAQKNPTAFYLCASTPRDRQETQYFGPGTRLLVL.

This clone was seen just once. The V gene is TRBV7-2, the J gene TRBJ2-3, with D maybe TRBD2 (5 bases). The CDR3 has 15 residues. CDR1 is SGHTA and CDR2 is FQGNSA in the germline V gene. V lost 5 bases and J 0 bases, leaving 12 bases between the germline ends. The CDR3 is CASSRNRGSTDTQYF. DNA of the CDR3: TGTGCCAGCAGCCGGAACCGGGGTAGCACAGATACGCAGTATTTT.

DNA of the CDR3: TGTGCCAGCAGCTCAGGACTAGCGGGAGTGTTCGAGACCCAGTACTTC. Residues: CASSSGLAGVFETQYF. The J gene is TRBJ2-5, the V gene TRBV7-3; 13 bases agree with TRBD2. From germline, CDR1 is SGHTA and CDR2 FQGTGA. V dropped 4 bases and J dropped 5; count of bases not matched to a gene: 7. This CDR3 has 16 amino acids.

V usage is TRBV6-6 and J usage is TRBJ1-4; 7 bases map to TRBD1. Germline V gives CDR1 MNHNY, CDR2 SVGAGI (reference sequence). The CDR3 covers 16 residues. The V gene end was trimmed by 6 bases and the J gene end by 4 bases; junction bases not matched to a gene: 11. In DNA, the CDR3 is TGTGCCAGCAGCTCGGGACAGACACTGTATAATGAAAAACTGTTTTTT. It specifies CASSSGQTLYNEKLFF.

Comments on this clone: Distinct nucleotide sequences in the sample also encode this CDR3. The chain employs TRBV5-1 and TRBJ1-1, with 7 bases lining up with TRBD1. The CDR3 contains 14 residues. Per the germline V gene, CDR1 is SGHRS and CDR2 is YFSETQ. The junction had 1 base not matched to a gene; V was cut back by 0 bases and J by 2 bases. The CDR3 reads CASSLDRGNTEAFF. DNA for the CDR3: TGCGCCAGCAGCTTGGACAGGGGAAACACTGAAGCTTTCTTT.

CDR3 in amino acids: CASSMSGRADTDTQYF. The CDR3 DNA is TGTGCCAGCAGCATGAGCGGGAGGGCCGACACAGATACGCAGTATTTT. V gene TRBV7-9 combines with J gene TRBJ2-3; 10 bases line up with TRBD2. CDR1 is SEHNR and CDR2 is FQNEAQ in the germline V gene (reference sequence). V lost 5 bases to trimming and J lost 2 bases; unmatched junction nucleotides: 7. This CDR3 spans 16 amino acids.

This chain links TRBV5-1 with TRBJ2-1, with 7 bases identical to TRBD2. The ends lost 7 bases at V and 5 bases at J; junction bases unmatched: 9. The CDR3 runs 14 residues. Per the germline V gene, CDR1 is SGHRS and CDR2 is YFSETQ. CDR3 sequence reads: CASAFAGEDNEQFF. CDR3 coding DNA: TGCGCCAGCGCTTTCGCGGGAGAGGACAATGAGCAGTTCTTC.